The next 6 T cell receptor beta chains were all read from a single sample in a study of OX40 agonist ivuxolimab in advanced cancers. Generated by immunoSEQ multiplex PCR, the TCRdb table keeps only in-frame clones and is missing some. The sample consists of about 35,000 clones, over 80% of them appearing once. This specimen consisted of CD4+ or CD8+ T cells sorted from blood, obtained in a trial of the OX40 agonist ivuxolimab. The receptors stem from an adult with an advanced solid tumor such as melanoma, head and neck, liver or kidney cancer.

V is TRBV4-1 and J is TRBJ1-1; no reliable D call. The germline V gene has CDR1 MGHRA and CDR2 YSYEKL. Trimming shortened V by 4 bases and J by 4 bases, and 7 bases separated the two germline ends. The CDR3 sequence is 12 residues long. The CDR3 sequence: CASSPIGTEAFF. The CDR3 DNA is TGCGCCAGCAGCCCCATTGGCACTGAAGCTTTCTTT.

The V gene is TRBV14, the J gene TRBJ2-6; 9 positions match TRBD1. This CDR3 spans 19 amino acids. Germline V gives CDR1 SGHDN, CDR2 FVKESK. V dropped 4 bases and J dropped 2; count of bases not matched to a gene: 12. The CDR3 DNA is TGTGCCAGCAGCCCAAAACGGGGGACAGGGCCCCCTGGGGCCAACGTCCTGACTTTC. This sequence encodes CASSPKRGTGPPGANVLTF.

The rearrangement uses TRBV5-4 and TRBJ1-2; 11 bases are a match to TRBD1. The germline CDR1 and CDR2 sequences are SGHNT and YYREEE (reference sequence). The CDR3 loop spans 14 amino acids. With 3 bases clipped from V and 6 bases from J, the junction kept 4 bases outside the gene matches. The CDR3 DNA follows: TGTGCCAGCAGCTCCGGGACAGGGGGGGATGGCTACACCTTC. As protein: CASSSGTGGDGYTF.

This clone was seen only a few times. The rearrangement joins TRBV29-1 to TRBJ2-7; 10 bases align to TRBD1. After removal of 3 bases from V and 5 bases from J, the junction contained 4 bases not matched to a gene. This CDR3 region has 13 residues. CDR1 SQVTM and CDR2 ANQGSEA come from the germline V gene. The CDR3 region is CSVDWTGGNEQYF. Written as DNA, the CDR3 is TGCAGCGTTGATTGGACAGGGGGTAACGAGCAGTACTTC.

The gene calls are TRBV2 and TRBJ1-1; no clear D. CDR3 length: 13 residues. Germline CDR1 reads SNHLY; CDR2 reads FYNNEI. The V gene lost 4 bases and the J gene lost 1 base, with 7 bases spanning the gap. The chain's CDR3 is CASSVYGNTEAFF. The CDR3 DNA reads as TGTGCCAGCAGTGTGTACGGGAACACTGAAGCTTTCTTT.

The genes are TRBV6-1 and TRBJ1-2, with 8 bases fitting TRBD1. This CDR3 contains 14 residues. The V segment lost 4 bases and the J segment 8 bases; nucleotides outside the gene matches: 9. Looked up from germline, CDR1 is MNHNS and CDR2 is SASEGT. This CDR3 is CASSVDQGATGYTF. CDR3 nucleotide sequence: TGTGCCAGCAGTGTTGATCAGGGGGCGACAGGCTACACCTTC.